Following are 6 T cell receptor beta chains from one sample sequenced in a study of blood T cell repertoires in COVID-19. Generated by immunoSEQ multiplex PCR, the TCRdb table keeps only in-frame clones and is missing some. In the table there are over 90,000 clones, over 70% of which are singletons. The sample was peripheral blood. The receptors here all came from a man aged 55 to 69 with acute or convalescent COVID-19.

The chain joins TRBV7-2 to TRBJ2-3; a possible D gene is TRBD2 (7 bases). Trimming took 4 bases from V and 5 from J, leaving 16 bases between them. The CDR3 is 15 residues long. Germline CDR1 and CDR2: SGHTA and FQGNSA. The CDR3 loop is CASSSSGRGGDTQYF. CDR3 DNA: TGTGCCAGCAGCTCCTCGGGGAGGGGGGGAGATACGCAGTATTTT.

The J gene is TRBJ1-2, the V gene TRBV7-2, with 7 bases fitting TRBD1. Trimming at V came to 6 bases and at J to 5 bases, leaving 6 bases not matched to a gene. CDR1 is SGHTA and CDR2 is FQGNSA in the germline V gene. The CDR3 has 13 residues. The CDR3 DNA sequence: TGTGCCAGCAGATCCACAGGGGCGTATGGCTACACCTTC. It encodes CASRSTGAYGYTF.

Here the CDR3 DNA reads TGTGCCAGCAGACCCTCGGACAGAGCCTCCTACGAGCAGTACTTC. This gives the protein CASRPSDRASYEQYF. The chain is built from TRBV3-1 (or the pseudogene TRBV3-2) and TRBJ2-7, with D perhaps TRBD1 (6 bases). Germline loops: CDR1 LGHDT, CDR2 YNNKEL (reference sequence). With 6 bases removed from V and 0 bases from J, the gap between germline ends came to 15 bases. The CDR3 runs 15 residues.

This sequence joins TRBV4-1 and TRBJ1-1; D not resolved. This CDR3 has 14 residues. V was pared by 5 bases and J by 0 bases, with 10 bases between. The V gene's germline CDR1 is MGHRA and CDR2 YSYEKL. CDR3 sequence reads: CASSASPLNTEAFF. The DNA for the CDR3 is TGCGCCAGCAGCGCCAGTCCACTGAACACTGAAGCTTTCTTT.

Regarding this clone: A read error may produce the germline difference seen at one junction end. CDR3 in DNA: TGTGCCAGCAGCCCCACAAATACGCAGTATTTT. Translating gives CASSPTNTQYF. The chain employs TRBV7-8 and TRBJ2-3, with D uncertain. The CDR3 has 11 amino acids. Germline V lookup: CDR1 SGHVS, CDR2 FQNEAQ.

As DNA, the CDR3 is TGCACCAGCAGCCAAGTCCGCGGGCGGCCCTACGAGCAGTACTTC. The encoded protein is CTSSQVRGRPYEQYF. V is TRBV1 and J is TRBJ2-7; the D call in the table, TRBD2, was not verified against the DNA. TRBV1 constitutes a pseudogene. This CDR3 spans 15 amino acids.